This TCR beta chain was recorded in a study of T cell responses to AZD1222 COVID-19 vaccine (dated by TCRdb to about 2021). Broadly, across the study: AZD1222 recipients whose second dose came at about 4 weeks and those whose second dose came at about 12 weeks were combined into one group, since spike-specific TCR depth and breadth did not differ between the two schedules. A total of over 230 trial participants underwent TCR sequencing, of whom nearly 210 had received two doses of AZD1222 and some 26 had received two doses of the MenACWY control vaccine. Trial participants were enrolled into age subgroups of 18-55, 56-69 and 70-plus years, which contained about 150, 28 and 57 TCR-sequenced participants, respectively. Paper-wide results and their limitations: Conclusions about previously exposed vaccinees are limited because only a handful of AZD1222 recipients were SARS-CoV-2 seropositive at baseline. Because no day 14 peak-response samples were available, repertoires were characterized only after the peak T cell response. After two AZD1222 doses, both the breadth and the depth of spike-specific TCRs were significantly higher than at day 0 and than in MenACWY recipients. Participants were mostly white British and included more females than males, and it was suggested by the authors that clonal diversity may have been underestimated. CD4 TCRs associated with the vaccine covered the entire spike protein, and the dominant responses were in regions 160-218 and 743-854. In the small 56-69-year group, the increase in depth fell short of significance, most likely because of low power. Epitopes outside the regions mutated in the B.1.351 and B.1.1.7 variants were reportedly recognized by nearly half of the unique spike-specific TCRs.

The CDR3 regions of human TCRbeta chains were analyzed by immunosequencing. As for the authors' bioinformatics: TCRs in the repertoires were compared against a reference library of SARS-CoV-2-specific TCRs that had been generated with the MIRA antigen-specificity platform. Breadth was defined as the fraction of unique TCRs that were SARS-CoV-2-associated. Depth was defined as the fraction of total T cells that were SARS-CoV-2-associated. Each spike-specific TCR was assigned to its reactive spike region and to a CD4 or CD8 class using the MIRA data. Log10-transformed breadth and depth values were compared by one-way ANOVA with Sidak's multiple comparisons tests. Entries here come from immuneACCESS through TCRdb and include only in-frame sequences with V and J called. Some clones fail to appear in such tables; in the studies checked, an unresolved V gene covers under half of the shortfall, and the cause of the remainder is unknown. V, J and clone size are taken as reported in that table, and D and trimming were inferred from the DNA itself. In this sample the table shows some 180,000 clones, 85% to 95% of which occur a single time. The ten largest clonotypes hold 10% of the sample.

A remark on this clone: Its recognized antigen is unknown. There are no base qualities to consult, and no much larger clone falls within one base.

This specimen's time point label, per the study, means: baseline before first vaccination. Samples from vaccinated people were obtained from the UK trials COV001 and COV002, which included a single-blind randomized controlled phase 2/3 trial of AZD1222 (ChAdOx1 nCoV-19) in healthy adults. For TCRbeta chain sequencing, PBMC samples were collected from trial participants at day 0 and at day 28 after the second dose. The junction shows trimming of 5 bases on V and 2 bases on J, plus 10 bases between the germline ends. The germline V gene specifies MRHNA as CDR1 and SNTAGT as CDR2. From the cysteine through the phenylalanine, the CDR3 covers 14 amino acids. The sequence is cut down to CDR3 DNA, 42 bases in frame from base 1.

The TCR comes from an adult in good health. The rearrangement combines TRBV6-4 with TRBJ2-1; the best D guess is TRBD1, with 6 bases matching. The specimen comprised peripheral blood, sampled on day 0 of AZD1222 vaccination. The CDR3 is CASSTGDTYNEQFF. The nucleotides are TGTGCCAGCAGTACCGGGGACACCTACAATGAGCAGTTCTTC.